This T cell receptor (beta chain) was captured in a study of human T cells and chemical hapten exposure. Study-level points and caveats: Counts of expanded TCRs (at PT1) showed a positive correlation with patch test score.

CDR1 is MNHEY and CDR2 is SVGAGI in the germline V gene. Germline trimming cut 4 bases from V and 5 bases from J; bases unmatched to any gene: 9. This CDR3 has 16 residues. Specified time point: pre-sensitization, week 0. The treatment denotes: therapeutic diphenylcyclopropenone sensitization with weekly scalp DPC. Unfractionated whole blood was the source of the extracted total RNA. This clonotype appeared a few times. What it binds is not known. In the authors' workflow: Per sample, the median was around 96,000 TCRs, with values from approximately 25,000 to 650,000. TCRdb re-analysed the RACE reads in MiXCR, keeping a single row per CDR3 protein. These V and J calls rely on TCRdb rather than the paper's analysis. The top ten clones hold around 3.9% of a sample with about 92,000 distinct CDR3 sequences, 9.6% of them seen once.

The rearrangement uses TRBV6-5 and TRBJ2-1; 9 bases agree with TRBD2. The sample was whole blood, taken in connection with sensitization to the hapten diphenylcyclopropenone (DPC). The source of this sequence is a woman aged 40 to 50 with alopecia areata. Some clones in this sample may be carry-over from other donors' samples. Here the CDR3 reads CASSSRTSVSNNEQFF. CDR3 DNA: TGTGCCAGCAGTTCCCGGACTAGCGTGAGTAACAATGAGCAGTTCTTC.